Below, 18 T cell receptor beta chains from the same sample are listed, as sequenced in a study of vaccination and CD4 T cells after COVID-19. The sample's treatment: approximately 11-day PBMC culture with coronavirus spike peptide pools or control peptides (ViraFEST assay). Ahead of the COVID-19 pandemic (2011-2018), the CD4+ T cells of the unexposed donor were collected. With the Oncomine TCR Beta short-read assay, DNA from cultured CD4+ T cells was sequenced. TCRdb reanalysed the PCR reads using MiXCR and keeps one entry per CDR3 protein. This sample has a few thousand distinct CDR3 sequences, with around 43% found just once. Which antigens these TCRs recognize remains unknown. Sequencing used CD4+ T cells from blood, cultured in vitro. The origin of the receptors is a human donor in good health.

V usage is TRBV24-1 and J usage is TRBJ2-2; D gene uncertain. This CDR3 has 13 amino acids. The V end lost 6 bases, the J end lost 2 bases, and 6 bases lay between the germline ends. Germline lookup yields CDR1 KGHDR and CDR2 SFDVKD. The CDR3 DNA follows: TGTGCCACCAGTCCCAGTAACACCGGGGAGCTGTTTTTT. Its translation is CATSPSNTGELFF.

The genes are TRBV7-9 and TRBJ2-7; TRBD1 matches at 7 bases. The germline V gene has CDR1 SEHNR and CDR2 FQNEAQ (reference sequence). This CDR3 is built from 14 residues. Trimming at V came to 1 base and at J to 5 bases, leaving 5 bases not matched to a gene. CDR3 nucleotide sequence: TGTGCCAGCAGCTTAGAGGGACAGCTCCACGAGCAGTACTTC. As protein: CASSLEGQLHEQYF.

The gene calls are TRBV7-2 and TRBJ1-3; tentative D call: TRBD1 (6 bases). The CDR3 extends over 15 amino acids. Germline loops: CDR1 SGHTA, CDR2 FQGNSA. Trimming cost V 5 bases and J 2 bases, with 13 bases left between them. CDR3 sequence (DNA): TGTGCCAGCAGCCAATACCGGGACACTGGAAACACCATATATTTT. This translates into CASSQYRDTGNTIYF.

This clonotype was recorded a few times. The rearrangement joins TRBV6-1 to TRBJ1-2; D gene unclear. Trimming stripped 6 bases from V and 2 bases from J, with 7 bases between. Germline CDR1 and CDR2: MNHNS and SASEGT. The CDR3 consists of 12 residues. The CDR3 DNA sequence: TGTGCCAGCAGGACATTCAACTATGGCTACACCTTC. Its translation: CASRTFNYGYTF.

The chain has TRBV5-6 and TRBJ1-2, with 9 bases fitting TRBD1. V lost 4 bases to trimming and J lost 8 bases; unmatched junction nucleotides: 6. The germline V gene encodes CDR1 SGHDT and CDR2 YYEEEE. The CDR3 sequence is 13 residues long. CDR3 protein: CASSTGQGRGYTF. CDR3 in DNA: TGTGCCAGCAGCACGGGACAGGGTCGAGGCTACACCTTC.

This clonotype occurred a few times. The chain couples TRBV6-2 or TRBV6-3 to TRBJ1-2; D may be TRBD1 (6 bases). Trimming left V 7 bases short and J 5 bases short, with 11 bases between. This CDR3 spans 12 amino acids. Germline V gene sequence: CDR1 MNHEY, CDR2 SVGEGT. The CDR3 nucleotides are TGTGCCAGCACCCCGACAGGTTATGGCTACACCTTC. Translating gives CASTPTGYGYTF.

V usage is TRBV12-3 or TRBV12-4 and J usage is TRBJ1-2, with D possibly matching TRBD1 (6 bases). This CDR3 is 12 amino acids long. Trimming took off 4 bases at V and 8 bases at J, with 11 bases between the two ends. The CDR3 loop reads CASSYTGYGYTF. Here the CDR3 DNA reads TGTGCCAGCAGTTACACAGGGTACGGCTACACCTTC.

The chain uses TRBV6-4 and TRBJ2-3, with 10 bases lining up with TRBD1. J gave up 3 bases and V 6 bases, and 6 bases lay outside the gene matches. The CDR3 has 15 residues. Germline CDR1 and CDR2: MRHNA and SNTAGT. The CDR3: CASRAGTGDTDTQYF. Here the CDR3 DNA reads TGTGCCAGCAGGGCCGGGACAGGGGATACAGATACGCAGTATTTT.

This chain uses TRBV19 with TRBJ1-5, with TRBD1 matching 9 bases. There are 16 residues in the CDR3. In germline, CDR1 is LNHDA, CDR2 SQIVND (reference sequence). Trimming removed 3 bases from V and 4 bases from J; junction bases left unmatched: 7. Here the CDR3 DNA reads TGTGCCAGTAGTATGAAACAGGGGGCCTGGAATCAGCCCCAGCATTTT. It yields the protein CASSMKQGAWNQPQHF.

This clonotype was detected only a few times. This sequence joins TRBV27 and TRBJ2-5; D is uncertain. V was trimmed by 3 bases and J by 5 bases, leaving 10 bases between them. CDR1 and CDR2 (germline): MNHEY, SMNVEV (reference sequence). The CDR3 length is 13 residues. Here the CDR3 DNA reads TGTGCCAGCAGTTTTCAAACCGGGGAGACCCAGTACTTC. Translated, it gives CASSFQTGETQYF.

In this sample, this clonotype turned up a few times. The chain has TRBV14 and TRBJ1-2; the D gene is possibly TRBD1 (6 bases). Germline V gene lookup returns CDR1 SGHDN and CDR2 FVKESK. Trimming pared 0 bases from V and 8 bases from J, leaving 10 bases between. The CDR3 length is 13 residues. The DNA for the CDR3 is TGTGCCAGCAGCCAAGATCTGGGGGGCGGCTACACCTTC. It codes for CASSQDLGGGYTF.

This clonotype was seen a handful of times. The rearrangement uses TRBV19 and TRBJ1-5, with no clear D. V was pared by 3 bases and J by 2 bases, with 17 bases between. The CDR3 runs 17 residues. Per germline, CDR1 LNHDA and CDR2 SQIVND (reference sequence). The CDR3 nucleotides read TGTGCCAGTAGTATCCCCTGGGAGGGTAAGGGCAATCAGCCCCAGCATTTT. Amino acid sequence: CASSIPWEGKGNQPQHF.

The V gene is TRBV29-1, the J gene TRBJ1-2; no firm D call. In germline, CDR1 is SQVTM, CDR2 ANQGSEA. The ends were cut back, 6 bases at V and 4 bases at J, with 18 bases in the middle. The CDR3 loop spans 14 amino acids. The CDR3 reads CSVTMTTPGYGYTF. For the CDR3, the DNA is TGCAGCGTCACTATGACCACACCGGGCTATGGCTACACCTTC.

The rearrangement uses TRBV19 and TRBJ1-3, with a weak D call TRBD1 (5 bases). The CDR3 is 13 residues long. The V end lost 4 bases, the J end lost 2 bases, and 6 bases lay between the germline ends. Germline V gene sequence: CDR1 LNHDA, CDR2 SQIVND (reference sequence). The CDR3 region is CASSRQTGNTIYF. CDR3 coding DNA: TGTGCCAGTAGTAGACAGACTGGAAACACCATATATTTT. Full variable domain (outside the CDR3, taken from reference TRBV19 and TRBJ1-3): DGGITQSPKYLFRKEGQNVTLSCEQNLNHDAMYWYRQDPGQGLRLIYYSQIVNDFQKGDIAEGYSVSREKKESFPLTVTSAQKNPTAFYLCASSRQTGNTIYFGEGSWLTVV.

This clonotype was seen more than once but under ten times. The chain couples TRBV27 to TRBJ1-5; a weak D match, TRBD1 (6 bases). CDR3 length: 14 residues. From germline, CDR1 is MNHEY and CDR2 SMNVEV (reference sequence). Deletions cut 5 bases from V and 7 bases from J, with 15 bases between. The CDR3 region is CASSPRQVGQPQHF. The CDR3 DNA reads TGTGCCAGCAGTCCAAGACAGGTGGGGCAGCCCCAGCATTTT.

This chain connects TRBV11-2 to TRBJ1-2, with 7 bases lining up with TRBD1. Germline values: CDR1 SGHAT, CDR2 FQNNGV. The CDR3 is made up of 16 amino acids. The J segment lost 0 bases and the V segment lost 5 bases, leaving 9 bases of the junction unmatched. CDR3 amino acids: CASSVGRGSPNYGYTF. The CDR3 region has the DNA TGTGCCAGCAGCGTCGGCAGGGGGTCCCCTAACTATGGCTACACCTTC.

This clonotype occurred once. The rearrangement links TRBV6-2 or TRBV6-3 to TRBJ1-6, with D maybe TRBD1 (6 bases). Germline CDR1 MNHEY, CDR2 SVGEGT. This CDR3 has 14 amino acids. V was shortened by 8 bases and J by 6 bases, with 14 bases between the two germline ends. CDR3 nucleotides: TGTGCCAGCGGGAGGACAGTGGTTAATTCACCCCTCCACTTT. Translating it yields CASGRTVVNSPLHF.

This clonotype appeared a few times. The chain links TRBV20-1 to TRBJ1-1; no clear D. CDR1 is DFQATT, CDR2 SNEGSKA, per germline (reference sequence). Trimming took 6 bases from V and 1 from J, leaving 15 bases between them. The CDR3 contains 14 residues. The DNA of the CDR3 is TGCAGTGCCCAATATTCGGCAGGGAACACTGAAGCTTTCTTT. This codes for CSAQYSAGNTEAFF.